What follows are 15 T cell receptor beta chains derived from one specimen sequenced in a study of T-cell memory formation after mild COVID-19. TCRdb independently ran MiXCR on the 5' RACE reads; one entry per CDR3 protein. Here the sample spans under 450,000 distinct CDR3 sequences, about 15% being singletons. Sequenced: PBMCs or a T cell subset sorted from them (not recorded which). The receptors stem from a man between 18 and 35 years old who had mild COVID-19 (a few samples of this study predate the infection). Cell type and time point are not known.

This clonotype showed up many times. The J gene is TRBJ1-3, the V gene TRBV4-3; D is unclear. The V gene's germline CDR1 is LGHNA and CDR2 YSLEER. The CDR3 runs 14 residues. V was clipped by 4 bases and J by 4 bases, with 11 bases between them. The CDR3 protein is CASSLGLRGNTIYF. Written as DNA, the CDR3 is TGCGCCAGCAGCCTAGGACTGAGAGGAAACACCATATATTTT.

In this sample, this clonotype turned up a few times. CDR3 DNA sequence: TGCAGTGCCGTCGGACTAGCGGGGGGCCATCCGCAGTTCTTC. This encodes CSAVGLAGGHPQFF. The genes are TRBV20-1 and TRBJ2-1, with 14 bases identical to TRBD2. This CDR3 is 14 amino acids long. V was pared by 6 bases and J by 12 bases, with 10 bases of the junction left unmatched. The germline V gene encodes CDR1 DFQATT and CDR2 SNEGSKA (reference sequence).

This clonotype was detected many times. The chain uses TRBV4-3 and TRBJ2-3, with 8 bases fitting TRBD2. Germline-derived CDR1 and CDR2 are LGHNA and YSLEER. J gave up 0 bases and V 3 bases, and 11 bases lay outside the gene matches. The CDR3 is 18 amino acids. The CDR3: CASSQWIAGTSSTDTQYF. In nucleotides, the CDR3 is TGCGCCAGCAGCCAGTGGATAGCGGGGACCTCTAGCACAGATACGCAGTATTTT.

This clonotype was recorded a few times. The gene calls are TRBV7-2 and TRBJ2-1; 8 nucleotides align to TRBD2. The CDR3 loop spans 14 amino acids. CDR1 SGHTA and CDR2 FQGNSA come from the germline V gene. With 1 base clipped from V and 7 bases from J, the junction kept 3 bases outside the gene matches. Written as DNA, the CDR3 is TGTGCCAGCAGCTTAGAGCCGGGGGGGAATGAGCAGTTCTTC. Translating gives CASSLEPGGNEQFF.

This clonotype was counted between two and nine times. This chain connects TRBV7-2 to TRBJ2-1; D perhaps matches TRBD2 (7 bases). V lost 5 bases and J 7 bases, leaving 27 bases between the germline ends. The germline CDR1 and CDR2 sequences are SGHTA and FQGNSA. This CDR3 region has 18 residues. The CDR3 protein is CASSLRSAGALFGNEQFF. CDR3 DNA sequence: TGTGCCAGCAGCCTCAGGTCGGCGGGGGCCTTATTTGGAAATGAGCAGTTCTTC.

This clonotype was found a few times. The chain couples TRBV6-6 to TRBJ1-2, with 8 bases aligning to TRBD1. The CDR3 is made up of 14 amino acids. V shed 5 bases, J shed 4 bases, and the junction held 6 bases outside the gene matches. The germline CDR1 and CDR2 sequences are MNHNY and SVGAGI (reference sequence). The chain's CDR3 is CASSPTGEGYGYTF. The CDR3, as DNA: TGTGCCAGCAGTCCGACAGGGGAGGGCTATGGCTACACCTTC.

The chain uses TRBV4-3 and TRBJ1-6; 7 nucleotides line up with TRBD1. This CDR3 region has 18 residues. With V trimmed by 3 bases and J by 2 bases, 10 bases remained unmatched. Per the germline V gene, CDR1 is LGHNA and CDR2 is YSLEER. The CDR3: CASSHQRGQSTYNSPLHF. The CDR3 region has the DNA TGCGCCAGCAGCCATCAAAGGGGGCAGTCTACCTATAATTCACCCCTCCACTTT.

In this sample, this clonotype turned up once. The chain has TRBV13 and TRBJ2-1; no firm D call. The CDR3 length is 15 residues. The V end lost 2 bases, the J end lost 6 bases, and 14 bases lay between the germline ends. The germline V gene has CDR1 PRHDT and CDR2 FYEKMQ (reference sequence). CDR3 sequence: CASSLLGYRRNEQFF. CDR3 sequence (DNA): TGTGCCAGCAGCTTATTAGGGTACCGTCGCAATGAGCAGTTCTTC.

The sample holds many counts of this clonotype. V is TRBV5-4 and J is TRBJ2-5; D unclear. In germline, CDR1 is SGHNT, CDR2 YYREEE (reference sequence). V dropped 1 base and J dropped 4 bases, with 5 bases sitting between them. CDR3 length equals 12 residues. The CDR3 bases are TGTGCCAGCAGCTTGCCCAGAGAGACCCAGTACTTC. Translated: CASSLPRETQYF.

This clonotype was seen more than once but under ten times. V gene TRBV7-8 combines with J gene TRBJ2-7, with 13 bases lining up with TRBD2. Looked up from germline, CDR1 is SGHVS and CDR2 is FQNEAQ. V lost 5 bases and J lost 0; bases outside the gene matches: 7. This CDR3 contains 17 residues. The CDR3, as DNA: TGTGCCAGCAGCAAAGGGACTAGCGGGGTCAGCTCCTACGAGCAGTACGTC. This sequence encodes CASSKGTSGVSSYEQYV.

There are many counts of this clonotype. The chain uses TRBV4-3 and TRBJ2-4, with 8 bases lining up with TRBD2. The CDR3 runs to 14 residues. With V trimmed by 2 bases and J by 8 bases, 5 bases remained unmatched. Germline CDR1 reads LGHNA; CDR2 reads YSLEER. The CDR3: CASSQLAGTDIQYF. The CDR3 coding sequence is TGCGCCAGCAGCCAACTAGCGGGCACGGACATTCAGTACTTC.

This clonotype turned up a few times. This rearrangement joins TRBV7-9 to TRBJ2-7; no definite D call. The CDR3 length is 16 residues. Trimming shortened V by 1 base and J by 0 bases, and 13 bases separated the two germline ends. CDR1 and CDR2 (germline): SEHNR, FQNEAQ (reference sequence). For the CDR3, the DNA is TGTGCCAGCAGCTTAGACCCCGCTTCGAGCTCCTACGAGCAGTACGTC. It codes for CASSLDPASSSYEQYV.

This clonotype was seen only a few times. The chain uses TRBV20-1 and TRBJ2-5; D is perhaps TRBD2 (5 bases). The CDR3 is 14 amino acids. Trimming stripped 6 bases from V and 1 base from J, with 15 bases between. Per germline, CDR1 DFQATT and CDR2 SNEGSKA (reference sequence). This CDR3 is CSAHPWGVQETQYF. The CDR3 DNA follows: TGCAGTGCCCACCCATGGGGAGTCCAAGAGACCCAGTACTTC.

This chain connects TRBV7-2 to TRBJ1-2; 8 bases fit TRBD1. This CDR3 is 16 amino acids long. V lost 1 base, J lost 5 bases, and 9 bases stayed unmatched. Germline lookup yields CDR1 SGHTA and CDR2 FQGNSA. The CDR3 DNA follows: TGTGCCAGCAGCTTAGACTGGCGACAGGGGAAATATGGCTACACCTTC. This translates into CASSLDWRQGKYGYTF.

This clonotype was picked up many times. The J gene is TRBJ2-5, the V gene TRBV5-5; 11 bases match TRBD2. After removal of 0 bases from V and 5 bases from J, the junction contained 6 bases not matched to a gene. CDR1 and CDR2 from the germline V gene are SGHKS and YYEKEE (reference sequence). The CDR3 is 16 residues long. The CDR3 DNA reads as TGTGCCAGCAGCTTGGAAGTAGCGGGGGGGCGCGAGACCCAGTACTTC. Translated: CASSLEVAGGRETQYF.